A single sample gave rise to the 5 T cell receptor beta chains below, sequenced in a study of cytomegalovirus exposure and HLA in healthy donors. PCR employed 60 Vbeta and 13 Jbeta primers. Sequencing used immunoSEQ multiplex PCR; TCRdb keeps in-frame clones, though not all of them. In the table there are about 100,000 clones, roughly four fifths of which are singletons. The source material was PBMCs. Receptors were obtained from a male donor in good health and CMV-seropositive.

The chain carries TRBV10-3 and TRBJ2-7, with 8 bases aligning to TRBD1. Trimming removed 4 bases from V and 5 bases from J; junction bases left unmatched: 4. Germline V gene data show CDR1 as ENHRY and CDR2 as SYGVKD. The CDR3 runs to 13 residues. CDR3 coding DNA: TGTGCCATCAGTGGGGACAGGTCCCACGAGCAGTACTTC. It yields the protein CAISGDRSHEQYF.

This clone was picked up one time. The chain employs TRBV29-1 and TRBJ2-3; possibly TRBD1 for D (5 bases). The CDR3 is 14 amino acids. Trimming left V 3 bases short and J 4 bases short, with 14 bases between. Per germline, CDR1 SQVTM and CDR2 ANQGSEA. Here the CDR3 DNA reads TGCAGCGTTGACTTCGGCCAGGGCCCAGATACGCAGTATTTT. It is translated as CSVDFGQGPDTQYF.

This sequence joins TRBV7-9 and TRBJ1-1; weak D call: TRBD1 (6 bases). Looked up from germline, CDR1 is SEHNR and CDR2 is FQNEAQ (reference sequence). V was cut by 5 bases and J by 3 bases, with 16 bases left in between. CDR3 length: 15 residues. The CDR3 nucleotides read TGTGCCAGCAGCCCCACCGTGGGGGCGGACACTGAAGCTTTCTTT. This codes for CASSPTVGADTEAFF.

CDR3 amino acids: CASSQDTSGGGEQFF. The CDR3 DNA reads TGCGCCAGCAGCCAAGATACTAGCGGGGGGGGTGAGCAGTTCTTC. The chain is built from TRBV4-3 and TRBJ2-1, with TRBD2 matching 13 bases. Unmatched junction bases numbered 2, after V lost 0 bases and J lost 9 bases. Germline V gives CDR1 LGHNA, CDR2 YSLEER. The CDR3 has 15 residues.

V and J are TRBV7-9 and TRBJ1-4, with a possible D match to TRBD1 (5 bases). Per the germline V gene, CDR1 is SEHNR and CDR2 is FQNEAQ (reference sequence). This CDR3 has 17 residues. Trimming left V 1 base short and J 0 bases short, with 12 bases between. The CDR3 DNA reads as TGTGCCAGCAGCTTAGGAGTCAGGGTATCAACTAATGAAAAACTGTTTTTT. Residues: CASSLGVRVSTNEKLFF.